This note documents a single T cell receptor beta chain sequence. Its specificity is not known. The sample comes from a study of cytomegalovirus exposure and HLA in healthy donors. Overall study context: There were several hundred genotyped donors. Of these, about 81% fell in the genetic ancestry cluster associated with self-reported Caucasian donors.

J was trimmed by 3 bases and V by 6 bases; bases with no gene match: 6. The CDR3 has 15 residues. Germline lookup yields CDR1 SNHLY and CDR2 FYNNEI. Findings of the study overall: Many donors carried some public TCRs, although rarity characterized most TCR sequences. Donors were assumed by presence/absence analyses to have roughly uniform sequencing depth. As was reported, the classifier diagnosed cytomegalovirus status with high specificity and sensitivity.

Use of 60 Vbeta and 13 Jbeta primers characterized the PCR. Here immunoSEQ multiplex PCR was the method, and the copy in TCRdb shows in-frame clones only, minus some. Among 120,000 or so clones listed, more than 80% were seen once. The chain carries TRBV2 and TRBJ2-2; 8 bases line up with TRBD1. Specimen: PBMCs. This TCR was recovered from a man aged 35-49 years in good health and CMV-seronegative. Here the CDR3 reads CASRHDRGYTGELFF. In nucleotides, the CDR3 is TGTGCCAGCAGACACGACAGGGGTTACACCGGGGAGCTGTTTTTT.